This T cell receptor beta chain was sequenced in a study of cytomegalovirus exposure and HLA in healthy donors. This CDR3 is 13 amino acids long. Germline V CDR1 and CDR2: SGHDT, YYEEEE. Trimming took off 2 bases at V and 7 bases at J, with 10 bases between the two ends. PCR amplification relied on 60 Vbeta primers (plus 13 Jbeta primers). Clones were sequenced by immunoSEQ multiplex PCR, and TCRdb holds only the in-frame ones, with some missing. In the table there are roughly 200,000 clones, under 9.5% of which are singletons. This receptor was obtained from a woman aged 25 to 39 in good health and CMV-seropositive. Sample: PBMCs. V gene TRBV5-6 combines with J gene TRBJ1-3, with a tentative D call TRBD1 (5 bases). The CDR3, as DNA: TGTGCCAGCAGCTTCGACAGCCGGAACACCATATATTTT. Its protein product is CASSFDSRNTIYF. The full variable domain, its missing parts supplied by reference TRBV5-6 and TRBJ1-3, is DAGVTQSPTHLIKTRGQQVTLRCSPKSGHDTVSWYQQALGQGPQFIFQYYEEEERQRGNFPDRFSGHQFPNYSSELNVNALLLGDSALYLCASSFDSRNTIYFGEGSWLTVV.